This is a list of T cell receptor beta chains from one sample in a study of response to subunit inactivated influenza vaccine. TCRdb recomputed calls from the RT-PCR reads with MiXCR, one row per CDR3 protein. The table has some 600,000 distinct CDR3 sequences, around 13% seen once; the top ten hold 7.5% to 9%. The specimen comprised PBMCs from blood, sampled around two weeks before vaccination. The receptor set was obtained from a man aged 45-65 years who received an inactivated influenza vaccine. The CDR3 runs from the conserved cysteine through the conserved F or W. The order of the fields is CDR3 protein, CDR3 DNA, D gene, clone size, J gene, V gene. D genes are given only for firm matches. Not every row has a clone size; where given, it reads once, few, many or a size class.

CDR3: CASIWGSGRYKYNEQFF
DNA: TGTGCCAGCATCTGGGGTAGCGGGAGGTACAAATACAATGAGCAGTTCTTC
D: TRBD2
size: few
J: TRBJ2-1
V: TRBV12-3/TRBV12-4

CDR3: CASSKDLAGGSYEQYF
DNA: TGTGCCAGCAGCAAAGATCTAGCGGGAGGATCCTACGAGCAGTACTTC
D: TRBD2
size: many
J: TRBJ2-7
V: TRBV7-2

CDR3: CASSPAFGGGYSGYTF
DNA: TGTGCCAGCAGCCCCGCTTTCGGGGGTGGGTATAGTGGCTACACCTTC
D: .
size: few
J: TRBJ1-2
V: TRBV7-2

CDR3: CASGRPNTEAFF
DNA: TGTGCCAGCGGCCGCCCCAACACTGAAGCTTTCTTT
D: .
size: many
J: TRBJ1-1
V: TRBV6-2/TRBV6-3

CDR3: CATSDGKGSTDTQYF
DNA: TGTGCCACCAGTGATGGAAAGGGGAGCACAGATACGCAGTATTTT
D: .
size: many
J: TRBJ2-3
V: TRBV24-1

CDR3: CASSERSYEQYF
DNA: TGTGCCAGCAGTGAACGCAGCTACGAGCAGTACTTC
D: .
size: few
J: TRBJ2-7
V: TRBV2

CDR3: CSARSGSLSQETQYF
DNA: TGCAGTGCTAGATCAGGGAGCCTATCTCAAGAGACCCAGTACTTC
D: .
size: few
J: TRBJ2-5
V: TRBV20-1

CDR3: CASRPGTVNTEAFF
DNA: TGTGCCAGCCGGCCCGGGACGGTGAACACTGAAGCTTTCTTT
D: .
size: few
J: TRBJ1-1
V: TRBV5-8

CDR3: CASSVTGASTEAFF
DNA: TGTGCCAGCAGTGTTACAGGGGCGTCCACTGAAGCTTTCTTT
D: TRBD1
size: many
J: TRBJ1-1
V: TRBV12-3/TRBV12-4

CDR3: CASSYAVPGTANTEAFF
DNA: TGTGCCAGCAGTTACGCCGTACCCGGGACAGCTAACACTGAAGCTTTCTTT
D: TRBD1
size: .
J: TRBJ1-1
V: TRBV6-5

CDR3: CASSTMTGTGELFF
DNA: TGTGCCAGCAGCACGATGACAGGGACCGGGGAGCTGTTTTTT
D: TRBD1
size: once
J: TRBJ2-2
V: TRBV7-9

CDR3: CCARSDWVGLAKNIQYF
DNA: TGCTGTGCTAGGAGTGATTGGGTGGGGCTAGCCAAAAACATTCAGTACTTC
D: .
size: .
J: TRBJ2-4
V: TRBV20-1

CDR3: CSARDGASSYNSPLHF
DNA: TGCAGTGCTAGAGATGGCGCTAGCTCCTATAATTCACCCCTCCACTTT
D: .
size: many
J: TRBJ1-6
V: TRBV20-1